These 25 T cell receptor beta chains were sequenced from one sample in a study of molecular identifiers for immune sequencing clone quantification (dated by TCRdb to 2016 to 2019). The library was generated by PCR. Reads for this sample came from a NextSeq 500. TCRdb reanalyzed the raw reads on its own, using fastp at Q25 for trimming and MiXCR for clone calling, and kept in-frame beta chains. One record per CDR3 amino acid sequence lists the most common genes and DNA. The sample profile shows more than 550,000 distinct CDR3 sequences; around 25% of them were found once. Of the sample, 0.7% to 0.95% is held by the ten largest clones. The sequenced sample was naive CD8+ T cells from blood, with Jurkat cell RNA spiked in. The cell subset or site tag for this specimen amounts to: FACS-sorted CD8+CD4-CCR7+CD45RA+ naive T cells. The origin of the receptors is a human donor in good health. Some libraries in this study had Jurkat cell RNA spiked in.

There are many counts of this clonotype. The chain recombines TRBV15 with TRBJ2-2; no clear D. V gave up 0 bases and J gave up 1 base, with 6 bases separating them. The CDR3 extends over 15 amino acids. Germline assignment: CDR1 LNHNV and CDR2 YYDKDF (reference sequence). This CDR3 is CATSRDLGNTGELFF. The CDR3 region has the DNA TGTGCCACCAGCAGAGATCTCGGGAACACCGGGGAGCTGTTTTTT.

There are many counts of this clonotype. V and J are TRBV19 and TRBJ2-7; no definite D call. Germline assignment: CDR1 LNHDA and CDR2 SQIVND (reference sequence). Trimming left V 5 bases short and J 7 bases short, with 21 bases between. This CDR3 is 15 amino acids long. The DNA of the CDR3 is TGTGCCAGTAGTTACGTTGCGGCCAAGTCGAAAGAGCAGTACTTC. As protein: CASSYVAAKSKEQYF.

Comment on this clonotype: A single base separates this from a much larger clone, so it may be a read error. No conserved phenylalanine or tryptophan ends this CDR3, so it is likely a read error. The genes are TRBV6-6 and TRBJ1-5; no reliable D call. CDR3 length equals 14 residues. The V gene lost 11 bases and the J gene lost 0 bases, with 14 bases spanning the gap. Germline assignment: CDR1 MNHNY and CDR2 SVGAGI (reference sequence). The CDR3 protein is CAAEGTDSNQPQHS. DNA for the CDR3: TGTGCCGCCGAGGGCACCGATAGCAATCAGCCCCAGCATTCT.

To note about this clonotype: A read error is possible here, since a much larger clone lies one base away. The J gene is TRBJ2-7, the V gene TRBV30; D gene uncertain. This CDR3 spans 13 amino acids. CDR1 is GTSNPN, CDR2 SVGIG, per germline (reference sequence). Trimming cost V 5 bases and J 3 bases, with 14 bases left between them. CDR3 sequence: CAWYDDLNYEQYF. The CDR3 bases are TGTGCCTGGTATGACGACCTGAACTACGAGCAGTACTTC.

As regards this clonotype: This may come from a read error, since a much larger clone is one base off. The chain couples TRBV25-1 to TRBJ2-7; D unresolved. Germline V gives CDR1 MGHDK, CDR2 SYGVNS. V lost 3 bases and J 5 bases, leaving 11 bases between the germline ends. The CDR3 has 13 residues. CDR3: CASSDGDFHEQYF. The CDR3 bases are TGTGCCAGCAGTGATGGAGATTTCCACGAGCAGTACTTC.

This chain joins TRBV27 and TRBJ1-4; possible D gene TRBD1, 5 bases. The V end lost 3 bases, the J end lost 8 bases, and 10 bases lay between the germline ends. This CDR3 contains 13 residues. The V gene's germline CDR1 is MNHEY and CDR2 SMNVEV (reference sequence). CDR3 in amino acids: CASSLTQGEKLFF. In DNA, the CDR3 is TGTGCCAGCAGTTTGACCCAGGGCGAAAAACTGTTTTTT.

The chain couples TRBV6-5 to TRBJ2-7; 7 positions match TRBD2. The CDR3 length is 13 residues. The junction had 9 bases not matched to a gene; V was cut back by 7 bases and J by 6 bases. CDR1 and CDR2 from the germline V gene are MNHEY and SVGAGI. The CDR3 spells CASTTGTICEQYF. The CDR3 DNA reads TGTGCCAGCACCACCGGGACTATCTGCGAGCAGTACTTC.

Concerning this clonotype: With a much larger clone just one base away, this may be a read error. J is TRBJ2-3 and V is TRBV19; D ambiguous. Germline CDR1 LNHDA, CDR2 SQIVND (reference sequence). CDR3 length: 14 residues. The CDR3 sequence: CACSIWTDTDTQYF. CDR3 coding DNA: TGTGCCTGTAGTATCTGGACGGACACAGATACGCAGTATTTT.

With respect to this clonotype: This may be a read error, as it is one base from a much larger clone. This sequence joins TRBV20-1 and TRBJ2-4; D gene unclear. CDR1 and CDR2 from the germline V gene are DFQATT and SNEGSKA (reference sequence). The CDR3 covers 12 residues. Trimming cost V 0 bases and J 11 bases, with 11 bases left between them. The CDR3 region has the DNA TGCAGTGCTAGAGAAACCGCTAACCTTCAGTACTTC. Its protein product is CSARETANLQYF.

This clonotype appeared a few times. The CDR3 here is CATSDQGTEQFF. In DNA, the CDR3 is TGTGCCACCAGTGACCAGGGAACTGAGCAGTTCTTC. The chain is built from TRBV24-1 and TRBJ2-1; the D gene is possibly TRBD1 (5 bases). V dropped 4 bases and J dropped 9 bases, with 9 bases sitting between them. Germline V gives CDR1 KGHDR, CDR2 SFDVKD. This CDR3 region has 12 residues.

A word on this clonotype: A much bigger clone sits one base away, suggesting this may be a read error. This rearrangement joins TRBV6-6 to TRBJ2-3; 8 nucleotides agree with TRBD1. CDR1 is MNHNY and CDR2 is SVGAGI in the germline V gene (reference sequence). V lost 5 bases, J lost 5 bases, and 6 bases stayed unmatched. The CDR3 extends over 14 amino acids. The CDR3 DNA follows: TGTGCCAGCAGTGCGGACAGGGTCGGAGATACGCAGTATTTT. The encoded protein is CASSADRVGDTQYF.

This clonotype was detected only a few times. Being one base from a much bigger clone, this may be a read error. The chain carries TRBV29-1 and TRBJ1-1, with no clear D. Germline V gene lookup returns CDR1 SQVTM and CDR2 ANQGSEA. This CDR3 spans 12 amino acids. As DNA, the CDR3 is TGCAGCGTTGACTGGCAGAACACTGAAGCTCTCTTT. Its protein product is CSVDWQNTEALF.

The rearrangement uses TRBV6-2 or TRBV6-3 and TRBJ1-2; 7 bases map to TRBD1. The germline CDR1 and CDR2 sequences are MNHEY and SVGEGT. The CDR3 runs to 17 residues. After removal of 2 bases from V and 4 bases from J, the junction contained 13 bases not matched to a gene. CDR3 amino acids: CASSYTSSGTELYGYTF. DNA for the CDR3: TGTGCCAGCAGTTACACTAGTTCCGGGACAGAACTCTATGGCTACACCTTC.

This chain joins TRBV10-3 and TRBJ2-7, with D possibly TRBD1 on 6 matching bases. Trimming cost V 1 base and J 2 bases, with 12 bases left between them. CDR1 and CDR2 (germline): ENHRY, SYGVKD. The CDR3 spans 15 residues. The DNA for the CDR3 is TGTGCCATCAGTGAGTTACAGGGATTTGCCTACGAGCAGTACTTC. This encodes CAISELQGFAYEQYF.

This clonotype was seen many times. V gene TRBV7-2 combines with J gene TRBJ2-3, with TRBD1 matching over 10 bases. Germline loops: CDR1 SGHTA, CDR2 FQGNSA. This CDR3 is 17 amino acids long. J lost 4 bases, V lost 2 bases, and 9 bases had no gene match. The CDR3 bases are TGTGCCAGCAGCTTACCTTTAGGACAGGGGGTAGCAGATACGCAGTATTTT. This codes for CASSLPLGQGVADTQYF.

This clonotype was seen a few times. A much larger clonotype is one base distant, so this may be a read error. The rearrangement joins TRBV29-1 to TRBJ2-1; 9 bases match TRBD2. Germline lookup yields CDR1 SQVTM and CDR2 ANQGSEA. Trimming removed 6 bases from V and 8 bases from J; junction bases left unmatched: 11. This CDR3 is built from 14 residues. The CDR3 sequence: CSVTIAGEPYEQFF. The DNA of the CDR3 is TGCAGCGTCACAATAGCGGGAGAGCCGTATGAGCAGTTCTTC.

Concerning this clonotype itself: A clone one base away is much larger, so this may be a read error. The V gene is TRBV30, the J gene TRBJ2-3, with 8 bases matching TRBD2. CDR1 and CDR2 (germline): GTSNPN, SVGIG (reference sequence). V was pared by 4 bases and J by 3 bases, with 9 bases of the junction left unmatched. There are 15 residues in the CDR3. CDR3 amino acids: CAWIAGLPVTDTQYF. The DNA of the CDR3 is TGTGCCTGGATAGCGGGGTTGCCGGTAACAGATACGCAGTATTTT.

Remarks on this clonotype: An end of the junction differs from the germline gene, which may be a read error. CDR3 sequence: CVSSPYDSSGNTKYF. CDR3 DNA: TGCGTCAGCAGCCCTTACGACTCTTCTGGAAACACCAAATATTTT. The chain carries TRBV4-3 and TRBJ1-3; D unclear. Germline loops: CDR1 LGHNA, CDR2 YSLEER. The CDR3 loop spans 15 amino acids.

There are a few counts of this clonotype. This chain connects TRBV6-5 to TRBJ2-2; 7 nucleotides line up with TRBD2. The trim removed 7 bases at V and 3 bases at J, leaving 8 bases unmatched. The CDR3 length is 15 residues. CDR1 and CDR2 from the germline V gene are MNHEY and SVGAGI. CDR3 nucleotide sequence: TGTGCCAGCACCTACTTTGGGGGGGACACCGGGGAGCTGTTTTTT. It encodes CASTYFGGDTGELFF.

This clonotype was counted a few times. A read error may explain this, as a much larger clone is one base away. The CDR3 region has the DNA TGTGCCAGCAGTAAACTACTAGCGGAGGGCACAGATACGCAGTATTTT. Translated, it gives CASSKLLAEGTDTQYF. This sequence joins TRBV27 and TRBJ2-3, with TRBD2 identical over 8 bases. This CDR3 is built from 16 residues. V lost 5 bases, J lost 1 base, and 8 bases stayed unmatched. Germline-derived CDR1 and CDR2 are MNHEY and SMNVEV (reference sequence).

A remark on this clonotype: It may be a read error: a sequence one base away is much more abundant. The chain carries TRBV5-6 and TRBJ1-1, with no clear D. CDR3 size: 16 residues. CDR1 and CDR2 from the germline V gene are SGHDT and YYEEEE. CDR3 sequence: CASSFEEQTMNTGAFF. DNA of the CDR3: TGTGCCAGCAGCTTCGAGGAACAGACAATGAACACTGGAGCTTTCTTT.

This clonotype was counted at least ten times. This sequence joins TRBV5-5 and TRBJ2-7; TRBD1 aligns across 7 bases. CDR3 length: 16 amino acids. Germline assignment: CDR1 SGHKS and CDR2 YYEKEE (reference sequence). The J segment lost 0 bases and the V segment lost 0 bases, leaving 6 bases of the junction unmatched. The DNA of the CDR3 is TGTGCCAGCAGCTTGGATCGCAGGGGGAGCTCCTACGAGCAGTACTTC. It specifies CASSLDRRGSSYEQYF.

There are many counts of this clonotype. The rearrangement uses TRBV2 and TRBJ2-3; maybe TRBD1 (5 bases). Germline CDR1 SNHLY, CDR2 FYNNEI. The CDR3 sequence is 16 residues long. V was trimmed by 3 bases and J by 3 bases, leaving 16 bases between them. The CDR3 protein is CASSDPTGSLTDTQYF. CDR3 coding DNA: TGTGCCAGCAGTGATCCCACAGGTTCGTTGACAGATACGCAGTATTTT.

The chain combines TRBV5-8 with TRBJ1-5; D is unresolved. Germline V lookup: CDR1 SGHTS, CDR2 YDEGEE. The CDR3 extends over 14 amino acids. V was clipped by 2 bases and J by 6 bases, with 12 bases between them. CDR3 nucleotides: TGTGCCAGCAGCTTTCGTGAGACTAGTCAGCCCCAGCATTTT. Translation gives CASSFRETSQPQHF.

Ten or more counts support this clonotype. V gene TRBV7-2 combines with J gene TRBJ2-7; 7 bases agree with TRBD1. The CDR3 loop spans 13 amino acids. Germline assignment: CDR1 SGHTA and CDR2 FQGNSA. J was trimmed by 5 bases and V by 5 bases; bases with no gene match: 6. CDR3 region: CASSPDRTNEQYF. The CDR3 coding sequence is TGTGCCAGCAGCCCGGACAGGACGAACGAGCAGTACTTC.